This T cell receptor beta chain was observed in a study of cytomegalovirus exposure and HLA in healthy donors. Study-level points and caveats: A later analysis linked a missense variant in DCLRE1C to the trimming of TCR beta V and J genes.

PCR involved 60 Vbeta and 13 Jbeta primers. The data were produced by immunoSEQ multiplex PCR, yet TCRdb's version contains in-frame clones alone and is incomplete. The data contain more than 95,000 clones, over 65% of them singletons. A word on this clone: Its antigen is still unknown.

In germline, CDR1 is SGHRS, CDR2 YFSETQ. The CDR3 consists of 18 residues. Trimming removed 0 bases from V and 5 bases from J; junction bases left unmatched: 7. The chain joins TRBV5-1 to TRBJ2-3, with 15 bases lining up with TRBD2. Input material: PBMCs. This sequence was found in a man aged 35-49 years in good health and CMV-seropositive. The CDR3 spells CASSLGTSGRALRDTQYF. For the CDR3, the DNA is TGCGCCAGCAGCTTGGGGACTAGCGGGAGGGCCCTCAGAGATACGCAGTATTTT.